One and the same sample provided the 23 T cell receptor beta chains below, sequenced in a study of tumor and adjacent non-tumor tissue in lung cancer. A modified ARM-PCR protocol with three rounds of nested PCR amplified TCRbeta. Each CDR3 protein is one row after TCRdb ran MiXCR on the multiplex PCR reads. This sample carries roughly 90,000 distinct CDR3 sequences, around 80% of them seen once, and the ten largest clones take just over 20%. The template was RNA from unsorted bulk tissue. Distant lung tissue was collected more than 3 cm away from the tumor edge. What was sequenced was distant non-tumor lung tissue. The receptors here all came from a woman aged 50 to 60 with non-small cell lung cancer.

The genes are TRBV6-5 and TRBJ2-1; D call uncertain. The germline V and J ends were trimmed by 4 bases and 3 bases, with 13 bases remaining between them. Germline V CDR1 and CDR2: MNHEY, SVGAGI. The CDR3 contains 15 residues. The CDR3 loop reads CASSFSLSIYNEQFF. In nucleotides, the CDR3 is TGTGCCAGCAGTTTCAGTCTTAGCATCTACAATGAGCAGTTCTTC.

This rearrangement joins TRBV7-9 to TRBJ2-7, with a weak D call TRBD2 (6 bases). With 5 bases removed from V and 6 bases from J, the gap between germline ends came to 11 bases. The CDR3 contains 12 residues. Germline V gives CDR1 SEHNR, CDR2 FQNEAQ (reference sequence). The CDR3 nucleotides read TGTGCCAGCAGCGGAGGGATATCCGAGCAGTACTTC. This codes for CASSGGISEQYF.

As to this clonotype: Relative to the germline gene, one junction end is altered; a read error may explain this. The chain links TRBV10-3 to TRBJ1-6; D remains unclear. Germline V CDR1 and CDR2: ENHRY, SYGVKD. This CDR3 spans 15 amino acids. DNA of the CDR3: TGTGCCATCAGTGAGCCGGAACCGGTGGAGTCACCCCTCCACTTC. Encoded protein: CAISEPEPVESPLHF.

This clonotype was picked up many times. The chain joins TRBV29-1 to TRBJ2-7; 10 nucleotides agree with TRBD2. The CDR3 covers 13 residues. The V segment lost 6 bases and the J segment 5 bases; nucleotides outside the gene matches: 7. Germline CDR1 and CDR2: SQVTM and ANQGSEA. CDR3 coding DNA: TGCAGCGTCAACGGTCTAGCGGGAGACGAGCAGTACTTC. Protein sequence: CSVNGLAGDEQYF.

This clonotype was recorded once. Germline is not matched at one junction end, which may reflect a read error. The chain joins TRBV29-1 to TRBJ2-7, with 8 bases identical to TRBD1. The CDR3 covers 15 residues. In germline, CDR1 is SQVTM, CDR2 ANQGSEA. Written as DNA, the CDR3 is TGCAGCGTTGTACTGTCGGACAGGGAATCCTACGAACAGTACTTC. It codes for CSVVLSDRESYEQYF.

Comment on this clonotype: The conserved phenylalanine or tryptophan normally closing the CDR3 is absent here, so this likely arose from a read error. The chain has TRBV6-5 and TRBJ2-4; either TRBD1 or TRBD2 may supply D (6 bases each). The CDR3 consists of 14 residues. Germline V gene lookup returns CDR1 MNHEY and CDR2 SVGAGI. This CDR3 is CASNQRGARDIQYS. The CDR3 nucleotides read TGTGCTAGCAACCAGAGGGGGGCCCGGGACATTCAGTACTCC.

V and J are TRBV20-1 and TRBJ2-7; 11 bases are shared with TRBD2. Germline V gives CDR1 DFQATT, CDR2 SNEGSKA (reference sequence). The CDR3 runs to 16 residues. V lost 3 bases and J lost 4; bases outside the gene matches: 11. This CDR3 reads CSASPHGIAGGYEQYF. CDR3 DNA: TGCAGTGCTAGCCCCCATGGAATAGCGGGGGGGTACGAGCAGTACTTC.

Points on this clonotype: A much larger clone differs from this one at a single base, so this may be a read error. The chain uses TRBV7-9 and TRBJ2-5; D perhaps matches TRBD2 (6 bases). Per germline, CDR1 SEHNR and CDR2 FQNEAQ (reference sequence). The V and J ends lost 3 bases and 5 bases respectively, with 16 bases between them. The CDR3 has 15 amino acids. The CDR3 bases are TGTGCCAGCAGCTTCTCGGCGGGGCCGGGGGAGACCCAGTACTTC. Amino acids: CASSFSAGPGETQYF.

Of note for this clonotype: The junction departs from germline at one end; a sequencing error may be responsible. The J gene is TRBJ1-1, the V gene TRBV4-1; the D is unclear. Germline CDR1 MGHRA, CDR2 YSYEKL. The CDR3 loop spans 15 amino acids. CDR3 sequence (DNA): TGCACCAGCAGCCAAGTCCGGATTGTTGACACTGAAGCTTACTTT. This translates into CTSSQVRIVDTEAYF.

Points on this clonotype: Germline is not matched at one junction end, which may reflect a read error. The rearrangement joins TRBV4-1 to TRBJ2-2; D may correspond to TRBD1 or TRBD2 (5 bases each). This CDR3 has 15 amino acids. The germline gives CDR1 MGHRA, CDR2 YSYEKL. The CDR3 reads CANSQEWTGAGQLFF. The CDR3 coding sequence is TGCGCCAACAGCCAAGAATGGACCGGGGCCGGGCAGCTGTTTTTT.

The chain joins TRBV11-2 to TRBJ2-1; 10 nucleotides match TRBD2. The germline V gene has CDR1 SGHAT and CDR2 FQNNGV. V lost 5 bases and J lost 9; bases outside the gene matches: 13. CDR3 size: 16 residues. DNA of the CDR3: TGTGCCAGCAGCCTAGGGGGGCTAGCGGGAGTAGCTGAGCAGTTCTTC. Its protein is CASSLGGLAGVAEQFF.

The chain links TRBV7-6 to TRBJ2-1, with 8 bases aligning to TRBD1. The V gene end was trimmed by 5 bases and the J gene end by 4 bases; junction bases not matched to a gene: 4. Germline CDR1 and CDR2: SGHVS and FNYEAQ. This CDR3 comprises 14 residues. The CDR3 region is CASSPWTGYNEQFF. The CDR3 DNA is TGTGCCAGCAGCCCATGGACAGGGTACAATGAGCAGTTCTTC.

To note about this clonotype: One end of the junction does not line up with germline, which may come from a read error. The chain carries TRBV12-3 or TRBV12-4 and TRBJ2-1; the match to TRBD2 covers 12 bases. The CDR3 has 14 residues. CDR3 sequence: CASSPSGRADEQFF. In nucleotides, the CDR3 is TGTGCTAGCAGTCCTAGCGGGAGGGCTGATGAGCAGTTCTTC.

The chain links TRBV20-1 to TRBJ1-5, with D possibly TRBD1 on 5 matching bases. The CDR3 sequence is 13 residues long. Germline loops: CDR1 DFQATT, CDR2 SNEGSKA (reference sequence). This chain's CDR3 is CSIGWGHNQPQHF. Here the CDR3 DNA reads TGCAGCATTGGATGGGGCCACAATCAGCCCCAGCATTTT.

With regard to this clonotype: An end of the junction differs from the germline gene, which may be a read error. The chain carries TRBV29-1 and TRBJ2-6; maybe TRBD2 (6 bases). The CDR3 contains 19 residues. The germline gives CDR1 SQVTM, CDR2 ANQGSEA. CDR3 nucleotide sequence: TGCGGCGTTGTCCCCGTTGTATACATCGGGGACTCTGGGACCAACGTCCTGACTTTC. Amino acids: CGVVPVVYIGDSGTNVLTF.

For this clonotype: The junction does not match germline at one end; this may be a read error. CDR3 amino acids: CGSNPGQGSDTQYF. The CDR3 bases are TGTGGCAGCAACCCGGGACAGGGCTCAGATACGCAATATTTT. V gene TRBV6-1 combines with J gene TRBJ2-3; 9 nucleotides line up with TRBD1. The germline V gene encodes CDR1 MNHNS and CDR2 SASEGT. The CDR3 is 14 amino acids.

The chain uses TRBV10-3 and TRBJ2-5, with D perhaps TRBD2 (5 bases). This CDR3 is 13 amino acids long. Germline V gene lookup returns CDR1 ENHRY and CDR2 SYGVKD. V shed 11 bases and J shed 5 bases, with 18 bases lying between them. The CDR3 region is CAARSGLQETQYF. CDR3 in DNA: TGTGCCGCAAGAAGCGGCTTACAGGAGACCCAGTACTTC.

Remarks on this clonotype: At one end, the junction sequence differs from germline, possibly due to a read error. The chain links TRBV28 to TRBJ2-1; 8 bases map to TRBD2. Germline CDR1 is MDHEN and CDR2 is SYDVKM. The CDR3 consists of 14 residues. The CDR3 coding sequence is TGTGACAGCAGTTTCAGACTAGCGTCCAATGAGCAGTTCTTC. Protein product: CDSSFRLASNEQFF.

Regarding this clonotype: This likely comes from a read error, as the CDR3 has no conserved phenylalanine or tryptophan at its end. The chain is built from TRBV12-3 or TRBV12-4 and TRBJ2-7; D might be TRBD1 or TRBD2, each matching 5 bases. The CDR3 covers 16 residues. The CDR3 DNA sequence: TGTGCCAGCAGTTTTTTCCGGGGCCCAAGCAGCTACGAACAGTACATC. It codes for CASSFFRGPSSYEQYI.

Remarks on this clonotype: A much larger clone differs from this one at a single base, so this may be a read error. This chain joins TRBV7-3 and TRBJ2-1; D is uncertain. This CDR3 has 14 residues. Germline V gives CDR1 SGHTA, CDR2 FQGTGA. The V end was cut by 1 base, the J end by 6 bases, with 10 bases between. CDR3 sequence (DNA): TGTGCCAGCAGCTTAAACGCTGCATTCAATGAGCAGTTCTTC. Its protein product is CASSLNAAFNEQFF.

This clonotype has a single count. One end of the junction does not line up with germline, which may come from a read error. This chain joins TRBV4-1 and TRBJ2-3, with D uncertain. The CDR3 runs 16 residues. From germline, CDR1 is MGHRA and CDR2 YSYEKL. DNA of the CDR3: TGCGCCAGGAGCCAAGTTGGCGGAAGGGCCTCAGATAGGCAGTATTTT. Amino acids: CARSQVGGRASDRQYF.

Remarks on this clonotype: A clone one base away is much larger, so this may be a read error. The V and J genes are TRBV5-1 and TRBJ1-2; perhaps TRBD1 as D (5 bases). The germline CDR1 and CDR2 sequences are SGHRS and YFSETQ. The V end lost 4 bases, the J end lost 7 bases, and 17 bases lay between the germline ends. This CDR3 comprises 14 residues. CDR3 bases: TGCGCCAGCAGCAGCGGACACAGGTTAGGTGGCTACACCTTC. It codes for CASSSGHRLGGYTF.

This clonotype was counted a single time. This could be a read error, since a much larger clone is one nucleotide away. The chain couples TRBV5-8 to TRBJ1-4; D call uncertain. The CDR3 spans 15 residues. Germline loops: CDR1 SGHTS, CDR2 YDEGEE. Deletions cut 5 bases from V and 8 bases from J, with 19 bases between. The CDR3 DNA sequence: TGTGCCAGCAGGGGCGGGGAAGGACGTACCGAAAAACTGTTTTTT. It translates to CASRGGEGRTEKLFF.